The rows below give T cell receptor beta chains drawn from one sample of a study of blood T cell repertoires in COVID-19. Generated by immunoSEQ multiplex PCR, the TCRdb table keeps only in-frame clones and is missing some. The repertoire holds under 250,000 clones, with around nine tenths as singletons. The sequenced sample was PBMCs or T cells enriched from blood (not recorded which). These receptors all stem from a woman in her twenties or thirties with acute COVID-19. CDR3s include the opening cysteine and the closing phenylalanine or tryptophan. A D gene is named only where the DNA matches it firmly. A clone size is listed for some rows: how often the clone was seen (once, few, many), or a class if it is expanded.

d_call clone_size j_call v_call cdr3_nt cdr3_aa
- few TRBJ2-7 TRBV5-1 TGCGCCAGCAGCCCACAACCAGGGGGGCCCTACGAGCAGTACTTC CASSPQPGGPYEQYF
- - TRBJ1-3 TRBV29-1 TGCAGCGTTGATATTTCCAACACCATATATTTT CSVDISNTIYF
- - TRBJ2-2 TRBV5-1 TGCGCCAGCAGCTTGGCTCAGAATGGCGGGGAGCTGTTTTTT CASSLAQNGGELFF
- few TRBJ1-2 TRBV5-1 TGCGCCAGCAGCGAGGATTCTAACTATGGCTACACCTTC CASSEDSNYGYTF
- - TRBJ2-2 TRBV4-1 TGCGCCAGCAGCCAAGGAGACTACCCAACCGGGGGCGGGGAGCTGTTTTTT CASSQGDYPTGGGELFF
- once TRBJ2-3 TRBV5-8 TGTGCCAGCAGCCCGACAACAGATACGCAGTATTTT CASSPTTDTQYF
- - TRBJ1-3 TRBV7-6 TGTGCCAGCAGCTTAGCTGGGGGGAAAGGAAACACCATATATTTT CASSLAGGKGNTIYF
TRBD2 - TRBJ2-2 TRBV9 TGTGCCAGCAGCGTAGCTCAGCGGGGGGGCCGGATAACCGGGGAGCTGTTTTTT CASSVAQRGGRITGELFF
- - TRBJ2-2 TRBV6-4 TGTGCCAGCAGTTTCGGCACCGGGGAGCTGTTTTTT CASSFGTGELFF
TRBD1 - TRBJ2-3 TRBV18 TGTGCCAGCTCACCTACACAGGGGACCGCAGATACGCAGTATTTT CASSPTQGTADTQYF
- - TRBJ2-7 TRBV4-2 TGTGCCAGCAGCACGGGAAACTACGAGCAGTACTTC CASSTGNYEQYF
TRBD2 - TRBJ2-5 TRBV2 TGTGCCAGCAGGGAACTAGCGGGGGAGGTAGAGACCCAGTACTTC CASRELAGEVETQYF
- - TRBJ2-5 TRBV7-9 TGTGCCAGCAGCGGGGACTCCGGAGGAGAGACCCAGTACTTC CASSGDSGGETQYF
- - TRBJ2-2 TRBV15 TGTGCCACCAGCAGTACTAGAGCCGGGGAGCTGTTTTTT CATSSTRAGELFF
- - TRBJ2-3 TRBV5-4 TGTGCCAGCAGCTTACTACAGGAGGGAGATACGCAGTATTTT CASSLLQEGDTQYF
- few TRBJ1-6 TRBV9 TGTGCCAGCAGCGTAGGAGGGAATTCACCCCTCCACTTT CASSVGGNSPLHF
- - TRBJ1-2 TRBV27 TGTGCCAGCACCCCAGCTAACTATGGCTACACCTTC CASTPANYGYTF